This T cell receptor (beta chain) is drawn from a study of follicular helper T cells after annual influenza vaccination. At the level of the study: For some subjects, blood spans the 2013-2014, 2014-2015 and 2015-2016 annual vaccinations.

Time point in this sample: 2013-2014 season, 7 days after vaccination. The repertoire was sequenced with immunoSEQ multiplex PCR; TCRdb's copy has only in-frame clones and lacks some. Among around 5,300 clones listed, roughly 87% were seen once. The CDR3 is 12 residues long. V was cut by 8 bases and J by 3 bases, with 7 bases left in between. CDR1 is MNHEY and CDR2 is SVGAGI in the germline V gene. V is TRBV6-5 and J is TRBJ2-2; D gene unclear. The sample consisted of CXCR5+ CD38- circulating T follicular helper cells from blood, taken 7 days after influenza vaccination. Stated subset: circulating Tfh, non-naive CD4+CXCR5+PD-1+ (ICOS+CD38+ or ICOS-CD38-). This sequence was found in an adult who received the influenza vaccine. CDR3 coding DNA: TGTGCCAGCTGCAGGCACACCGGGGAGCTGTTTTTT. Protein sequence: CASCRHTGELFF.